This T cell receptor beta chain is drawn from a study of T cell responses to AZD1222 COVID-19 vaccine. Deletions cut 3 bases from V and 7 bases from J, with 18 bases between. Looked up from germline, CDR1 is SGHTA and CDR2 is FQGNSA. The CDR3 length is 16 residues. This clone was seen a few times. What it binds is unknown. The table came from immunoSEQ multiplex PCR; TCRdb's copy has only in-frame clones and leaves some out. Of approximately 150,000 clones listed, 91% are singletons. Study outcomes and limitations: The span of vaccine-associated CD4 TCRs extended across spike, with dominance at 160-218 and 743-854.

The sample here was peripheral blood, taken 28 days after the second dose of the MenACWY control vaccine. This chain joins TRBV7-2 and TRBJ1-4; D not certain. The receptor comes from an adult who received the MenACWY meningococcal vaccine as a control. CDR3 protein: CASSLSPVGITEKLFF. As DNA, the CDR3 is TGTGCCAGCAGCTTGTCCCCTGTGGGTATTACTGAAAAACTGTTTTTT.